This is a list of T cell receptor beta chains from one sample in a study of post-analysis software for immune sequencing data. TCRdb reprocessed the PCR reads with MiXCR, giving one entry per CDR3 protein. The sample has about 540,000 distinct CDR3 sequences, roughly 34% seen once. Sequences were obtained from blood. The receptor source for this set is a girl aged 2-17 years with multiple sclerosis. Both conserved end residues are part of each CDR3. The D gene is left open where the match is weak. Only part of the rows carry a size: once, few, many, or a class if the clone is expanded.

TRBD2,few,TRBJ2-3,TRBV7-3,CASSPGGRTQYF,TGTGCCAGCAGCCCGGGGGGGCGGACGCAGTATTTT
.,once,TRBJ2-5,TRBV18,CASSLSTVEETQYF,TGTGCCAGCTCCCTATCGACAGTTGAGGAGACCCAGTACTTC
.,.,TRBJ2-1,TRBV5-1,CASSQGDYNEQFF,TGCGCCAGCAGTCAGGGCGACTACAATGAGCAGTTCTTC
.,.,TRBJ2-4,TRBV12-3/TRBV12-4,CASSSQGEAKNIQYF,TGTGCCAGCAGTTCCCAAGGGGAAGCCAAAAACATTCAGTACTTC
.,.,TRBJ2-1,TRBV5-1,CASSLGAAQNEQFF,TGCGCCAGCAGCCTAGGGGCCGCGCAGAATGAGCAGTTCTTC
.,medium-sized,TRBJ2-7,TRBV6-1,CASRATGVETYYEQYF,TGTGCCAGCAGAGCAACTGGAGTCGAGACCTACTACGAGCAGTACTTC
.,.,TRBJ1-6,TRBV10-3,CAISESWVMDSPLHF,TGTGCCATCAGTGAGTCTTGGGTGATGGATTCACCCCTCCACTTT
.,.,TRBJ1-1,TRBV21-1,CASSKKEPRGDVMMNTEAFF,TGTGCCAGCAGCAAAAAAGAGCCACGCGGGGATGTCATGATGAACACTGAAGCTTTCTTT
.,.,TRBJ2-3,TRBV9,CASSVGGLSTDTQYF,TGTGCCAGCAGCGTAGGGGGCCTAAGCACAGATACGCAGTATTTT
.,few,TRBJ1-5,TRBV7-8,CASSSRGGGNQPQHF,TGTGCCAGCAGCTCCCGTGGGGGAGGAAATCAGCCCCAGCATTTT
.,.,TRBJ2-1,TRBV7-2,CASSEGGAVNEQFF,TGTGCCAGCAGCGAGGGGGGGGCTGTAAATGAGCAGTTCTTC
.,few,TRBJ1-1,TRBV29-1,CSVAEGRTEAFF,TGCAGCGTTGCGGAGGGAAGGACTGAAGCTTTCTTT
.,few,TRBJ1-1,TRBV9,CASSVVPGTEAFF,TGTGCCAGCAGCGTAGTTCCGGGCACTGAAGCTTTCTTT
.,.,TRBJ1-5,TRBV7-9,CANDTTRGSRFSNQPQHF,TGTGCCAACGACACGACAAGGGGGAGTAGGTTTAGCAATCAGCCCCAGCATTTT
.,few,TRBJ1-2,TRBV3-1,CASSQVTLGITF,TGTGCCAGCAGCCAAGTTACTCTCGGAATCACCTTC
.,.,TRBJ2-5,TRBV9,CTSSPSHRTIQETQYF,TGTACCAGCAGCCCCTCCCATCGGACCATACAAGAGACCCAGTACTTC
.,.,TRBJ2-5,TRBV14,CASSLGPAQETQYF,TGTGCTAGCAGCCTGGGGCCGGCACAAGAGACCCAGTACTTC
TRBD1,.,TRBJ2-3,TRBV20-1,CSAVDRGRNTQYF,TGCAGTGCTGTCGACAGGGGCAGGAATACGCAGTATTTT
.,.,TRBJ2-1,TRBV27,CASSPGVYNEQFF,TGTGCCAGCAGTCCTGGCGTCTACAATGAGCAGTTCTTC
.,many,TRBJ1-4,TRBV4-2,CASSQPGTNEKLFF,TGTGCCAGCAGCCAACCCGGGACGAATGAAAAACTGTTTTTT
.,.,TRBJ1-6,TRBV5-5,CASIATEGPNSPLHF,TGTGCCAGCATCGCTACGGAAGGACCGAATTCACCCCTCCACTTT
.,few,TRBJ2-5,TRBV5-1,CASSLLGRGVQETQYF,TGCGCCAGCAGCTTACTAGGGAGGGGGGTCCAAGAGACCCAGTACTTC
.,many,TRBJ2-5,TRBV29-1,CSVGIGQETQYF,TGCAGCGTTGGGATCGGTCAAGAGACCCAGTACTTC
TRBD1,.,TRBJ1-5,TRBV6-6,CASSYSAGGWQQPQHF,TGTGCCAGCAGTTACTCGGCAGGGGGGTGGCAGCAGCCCCAGCATTTT
TRBD1,few,TRBJ2-7,TRBV6-5,CASGKGQGSLTYEQYF,TGTGCCAGCGGAAAGGGACAGGGATCTCTTACCTACGAGCAGTACTTC
TRBD1,.,TRBJ2-3,TRBV6-1,CASRTGAGTDTQYF,TGTGCCAGTAGAACAGGGGCCGGCACAGATACGCAGTATTTT
TRBD1,few,TRBJ1-2,TRBV5-1,CASSSERQGRGGYTF,TGCGCCAGCAGTTCCGAACGACAGGGACGCGGAGGCTACACCTTC
.,.,TRBJ1-2,TRBV20-1,CSARDLVPYGYTF,TGCAGTGCTAGAGATCTGGTGCCCTATGGCTACACCTTC
.,.,TRBJ2-7,TRBV20-1,CSASNRQGSYEQYF,TGCAGTGCCAGCAATCGGCAGGGATCCTACGAGCAGTACTTC
.,.,TRBJ1-1,TRBV5-1,CASSLGAGVVDTEAFF,TGCGCCAGCAGCTTGGGGGCAGGAGTGGTTGACACTGAAGCTTTCTTT
TRBD2,.,TRBJ2-5,TRBV4-1,CASSQPGTRQETQYF,TGCGCCAGCAGCCAACCCGGGACTAGACAAGAGACCCAGTACTTC
TRBD2,few,TRBJ2-3,TRBV27,CASSSGTTVDTQYF,TGTGCCAGCAGCTCCGGGACTACCGTAGATACGCAGTATTTT
TRBD1,many,TRBJ2-7,TRBV29-1,CSVEIRTGVEQYF,TGCAGCGTTGAGATCAGGACAGGGGTCGAGCAGTACTTC
.,few,TRBJ2-6,TRBV5-1,CASSLEVLSGANVLTF,TGCGCCAGCAGCCTGGAGGTCCTCTCTGGGGCCAACGTCCTGACTTTC
.,few,TRBJ1-2,TRBV11-2,CASSFQQLDGYTF,TGTGCCAGCAGCTTCCAACAACTGGATGGCTACACCTTC
TRBD2,.,TRBJ2-1,TRBV2,CASKPRGLAGIEQFF,TGTGCCAGCAAACCTAGGGGACTAGCGGGGATTGAGCAGTTCTTC
.,few,TRBJ2-3,TRBV7-3,CASSPKSGAGDTQYF,TGTGCCAGCAGCCCCAAAAGTGGGGCCGGGGATACGCAGTATTTT
.,.,TRBJ1-4,TRBV20-1,CSARDNAGAANEKLFF,TGCAGTGCTAGAGATAACGCGGGGGCGGCTAATGAAAAACTGTTTTTT
.,once,TRBJ2-7,TRBV7-3,CASSRGGESSYEQYF,TGTGCCAGCAGTCGCGGAGGGGAGAGCTCCTACGAGCAGTACTTC
TRBD1,few,TRBJ2-3,TRBV7-9,CASSLGTGRDTQYF,TGTGCCAGCAGCTTAGGGACAGGGCGGGATACGCAGTATTTT
TRBD1,many,TRBJ2-7,TRBV4-1,CASSEGQGINEQYF,TGCGCCAGCAGCGAGGGACAGGGGATCAACGAGCAGTACTTC
.,.,TRBJ2-3,TRBV4-1,CASSPLVGSGGADTQYF,TGCGCCAGCAGTCCCCTGGTAGGGTCGGGGGGCGCAGATACGCAGTATTTT
TRBD1,.,TRBJ2-7,TRBV6-1,CASSTRDRVYEQYF,TGTGCCAGCAGTACCCGAGACAGGGTCTACGAGCAGTACTTC
.,many,TRBJ1-2,TRBV29-1,CSVDDRMVGIYGYTF,TGCAGCGTTGACGATCGGATGGTCGGGATCTATGGCTACACCTTC
.,once,TRBJ2-5,TRBV5-1,CASSRGKSTQKGEQYF,TGCGCCAGCAGCCGAGGTAAGAGCACGCAGAAGGGAGAGCAGTACTTC
.,.,TRBJ2-5,TRBV20-1,CSTSPGNQETQYF,TGCAGTACGTCACCCGGGAACCAAGAGACCCAGTACTTC
TRBD1,once,TRBJ1-2,TRBV29-1,CSVAIGGTDYGYTF,TGCAGCGTCGCCATAGGTGGGACAGACTATGGCTACACCTTC
.,.,TRBJ2-3,TRBV9,CASSVVFPGPLPSTDTQYF,TGTGCCAGCAGCGTAGTGTTTCCGGGGCCTTTACCTAGCACAGATACGCAGTATTTT
.,many,TRBJ2-7,TRBV29-1,CSVAGTTSSYEQYF,TGCAGCGTTGCCGGGACGACGAGCTCCTACGAGCAGTACTTC
.,.,TRBJ1-4,TRBV28,CASTPLGSTNEKLFF,TGTGCCAGCACCCCCTTAGGGAGTACTAATGAAAAACTGTTTTTT
.,.,TRBJ2-1,TRBV29-1,CSVETGGYNEQFF,TGCAGCGTTGAGACCGGGGGCTACAATGAGCAGTTCTTC
.,.,TRBJ1-2,TRBV3-1,CASSLRGGADGYTF,TGTGCCAGCAGCCTCCGGGGTGGAGCGGATGGCTACACCTTC